These 25 T cell receptor beta chains were sequenced from one sample in a study of cytomegalovirus exposure and HLA in healthy donors (dated by TCRdb to 2017 to 2019). Libraries were prepared through the immunoSEQ multiplex PCR assay. For the multiplex PCR, a mixture combining 60 forward primers for TCR Vbeta segments and 13 reverse primers for TCR Jbeta segments was used. TCRdb took over this immuneACCESS table, retaining in-frame rearrangements with V and J assigned. Such tables are incomplete; in checked studies, under half of the missing clones stem from an unresolved V gene, and the remainder is unexplained. The sample table records tens of thousands of clones; approximately 70% of these occur just once. The biggest ten clones account for roughly 10% of the sample. The source material was PBMCs. Every receptor here comes from a woman aged 45 to 65 in good health and CMV-seropositive.

The V and J genes are TRBV6-6 and TRBJ2-6, with D possibly TRBD2 on 5 matching bases. Germline values: CDR1 MNHNY, CDR2 SVGAGI (reference sequence). The CDR3 runs to 15 residues. Trimming cost V 6 bases and J 4 bases, with 13 bases left between them. CDR3 in DNA: TGTGCCAGCAGCCGAAGTGGGGAGGGGGCCAACGTCCTGACTTTC. Translating it yields CASSRSGEGANVLTF.

This clone was seen only once. In DNA, the CDR3 is TGCGCCAGCAGCATGTACAGGGACTCCTACGAGCAGTACTTC. This translates into CASSMYRDSYEQYF. The rearrangement links TRBV5-1 to TRBJ2-7, with D possibly TRBD1 on 6 matching bases. V was shortened by 4 bases and J by 0 bases, with 11 bases between the two germline ends. The germline gives CDR1 SGHRS, CDR2 YFSETQ. The CDR3 runs 14 residues.

This chain links TRBV30 with TRBJ1-2, with D possibly TRBD1 on 5 matching bases. The V and J ends lost 4 bases and 10 bases respectively, with 16 bases between them. The CDR3 runs to 12 residues. The V gene's germline CDR1 is GTSNPN and CDR2 SVGIG (reference sequence). This CDR3 is CAWTGGLNFYTF. CDR3 nucleotide sequence: TGTGCCTGGACCGGGGGATTAAATTTCTACACCTTC. The full variable domain, with the rest looked up from reference TRBV30 and TRBJ1-2, is SQTIHQWPATLVQPVGSPLSLECTVEGTSNPNLYWYRQAAGRGLQLLFYSVGIGQISSEVPQNLSASRPQDRQFILSSKKLLLSDSGFYLCAWTGGLNFYTFGSGTRLTVV.

The chain couples TRBV5-4 to TRBJ2-3; 8 bases align to TRBD1. The junction had 7 bases not matched to a gene; V was cut back by 4 bases and J by 6 bases. Germline V gene data show CDR1 as SGHNT and CDR2 as YYREEE (reference sequence). This CDR3 contains 14 residues. CDR3 DNA: TGTGCCAGCAGCCCCAGACAGGGGAGGGATACGCAGTATTTT. Translation gives CASSPRQGRDTQYF. The whole variable domain, filled in from reference TRBV5-4 and TRBJ2-3, reads ETGVTQSPTHLIKTRGQQVTLRCSSQSGHNTVSWYQQALGQGPQFIFQYYREEENGRGNFPPRFSGLQFPNYSSELNVNALELDDSALYLCASSPRQGRDTQYFGPGTRLTVL.

This clone occurred a few times. The V gene is TRBV2, the J gene TRBJ1-6; TRBD1 aligns across 8 bases. Germline trimming cut 5 bases from V and 10 bases from J; bases unmatched to any gene: 10. The CDR3 spans 15 residues. Germline CDR1 is SNHLY and CDR2 is FYNNEI. CDR3 in amino acids: CASSPGQGEGSPLHF. The CDR3 DNA is TGTGCCAGCAGTCCCGGACAGGGAGAAGGGTCACCCCTCCACTTT.

The V and J genes are TRBV10-2 and TRBJ1-1; TRBD1 matches 7 bases. V lost 6 bases and J lost 1; bases outside the gene matches: 11. CDR1 is WSHSY and CDR2 is SAAADI in the germline V gene. This CDR3 has 16 residues. The CDR3 nucleotides are TGCGCCAGCAGCTTTTCCGTCGGGACAGCGAACACTGAAGCTTTCTTT. Its translation: CASSFSVGTANTEAFF.

The rearrangement links TRBV7-2 to TRBJ1-2, with TRBD1 matching 7 bases. The CDR3 runs to 12 residues. The germline V gene encodes CDR1 SGHTA and CDR2 FQGNSA. V gave up 4 bases and J gave up 10 bases; unmatched junction bases: 6. Written as DNA, the CDR3 is TGTGCCAGCAGCTCGTACAGGGGCTTCTACACCTTC. The encoded protein is CASSSYRGFYTF.

This clone was seen only a few times. V is TRBV6-6 and J is TRBJ2-7; 11 bases align to TRBD1. This CDR3 is built from 14 residues. The ends lost 6 bases at V and 5 bases at J; junction bases unmatched: 6. The V gene's germline CDR1 is MNHNY and CDR2 SVGAGI (reference sequence). The CDR3 DNA reads TGTGCCAGCAGCAAGGGACAGGGGGTCGACGAGCAGTACTTC. It is translated as CASSKGQGVDEQYF.

The genes are TRBV4-1 and TRBJ1-4, with D unclear. The ends were cut back, 4 bases at V and 4 bases at J, with 16 bases in the middle. Per the germline V gene, CDR1 is MGHRA and CDR2 is YSYEKL. This CDR3 has 16 amino acids. CDR3 DNA: TGCGCCAGCAGCCGCCAGAACAAAGGCGGTAATGAAAAACTGTTTTTT. It encodes CASSRQNKGGNEKLFF.

This clone was seen only a few times. This chain joins TRBV5-4 and TRBJ1-2, with D tentatively TRBD1 (6 bases). The CDR3 has 14 amino acids. Germline CDR1 and CDR2: SGHNT and YYREEE (reference sequence). V was trimmed by 0 bases and J by 4 bases, leaving 10 bases between them. DNA for the CDR3: TGTGCCAGCAGCTTGGGACAGGCTAGCTATGGCTACACCTTC. Protein product: CASSLGQASYGYTF.

This clone was seen a single time. The sample contains more than one DNA sequence encoding this CDR3. This chain joins TRBV10-3 and TRBJ1-2; TRBD1 is a possible D gene (5 bases). The CDR3 has 13 amino acids. Trimming removed 2 bases from V and 2 bases from J, with 6 bases in between. The germline V gene encodes CDR1 ENHRY and CDR2 SYGVKD. In DNA, the CDR3 is TGTGCCATCAGTGAGCGACAGAACTATGGCTACACCTTC. This codes for CAISERQNYGYTF.

This clone was counted only a few times. V usage is TRBV19 and J usage is TRBJ2-2; the match to TRBD1 covers 10 bases. Germline-derived CDR1 and CDR2 are LNHDA and SQIVND (reference sequence). After removal of 4 bases from V and 3 bases from J, the junction contained 8 bases not matched to a gene. CDR3 size: 17 residues. The CDR3 protein is CASSKFGTGAYTGELFF. DNA of the CDR3: TGTGCCAGTAGTAAATTCGGGACAGGGGCCTACACCGGGGAGCTGTTTTTT.

This chain connects TRBV5-6 to TRBJ1-2, with D possibly being TRBD1 (5 bases). Germline CDR1 reads SGHDT; CDR2 reads YYEEEE. The CDR3 length is 14 residues. V was pared by 2 bases and J by 2 bases, with 10 bases between. CDR3 DNA sequence: TGTGCCAGCAGCTTTACAGGTCGCAACTATGGCTACACCTTC. Its translation is CASSFTGRNYGYTF.

The chain employs TRBV29-1 and TRBJ1-2; no clear D gene. The CDR3 is made up of 11 amino acids. CDR1 is SQVTM and CDR2 is ANQGSEA in the germline V gene. V dropped 3 bases and J dropped 9 bases, with 11 bases sitting between them. The CDR3 nucleotides are TGCAGCGTTGACCCCGGTATTAGCTACACCTTC. It specifies CSVDPGISYTF.

The rearrangement uses TRBV9 and TRBJ1-1; TRBD1 agrees at 8 bases. The CDR3 runs to 21 residues. After removal of 4 bases from V and 5 bases from J, the junction contained 28 bases not matched to a gene. CDR1 SGDLS and CDR2 YYNGEE come from the germline V gene. In DNA, the CDR3 is TGTGCCAGCAGCCCGACACAAAGAGGACAGGGTTTGGGTGTCGGCGGGACTGAAGCTTTCTTT. This translates into CASSPTQRGQGLGVGGTEAFF.

In its sample, this clone was seen once. The genes are TRBV6-5 and TRBJ1-5; D is unresolved. V gave up 2 bases and J gave up 3 bases, with 11 bases separating them. Germline V lookup: CDR1 MNHEY, CDR2 SVGAGI. This CDR3 region has 15 residues. The CDR3 here is CASSYGRHTNQPQHF. CDR3 nucleotide sequence: TGTGCCAGCAGTTACGGGCGCCACACCAATCAGCCCCAGCATTTT.

CDR3 sequence reads: CASSPRIAGAYEQYF. CDR3 in DNA: TGTGCCAGCAGCCCCCGGATAGCGGGTGCCTACGAGCAGTACTTC. The gene calls are TRBV9 and TRBJ2-7; 7 bases are shared with TRBD2. Germline CDR1 SGDLS, CDR2 YYNGEE. Trimming cost V 4 bases and J 2 bases; bases outside gene matches: 9. CDR3 size: 15 residues.

The rearrangement links TRBV4-1 to TRBJ1-3, with 11 bases fitting TRBD1. J gave up 2 bases and V 4 bases, and 4 bases lay outside the gene matches. CDR3 length: 16 residues. CDR1 is MGHRA and CDR2 is YSYEKL in the germline V gene. The CDR3 protein is CASSLGDRGTGNTIYF. The CDR3 DNA is TGCGCCAGCAGCCTAGGGGACAGGGGGACTGGAAACACCATATATTTT.

V usage is TRBV2 and J usage is TRBJ1-5; a weak D match, TRBD1 (5 bases). This CDR3 region has 15 residues. Germline V gene data show CDR1 as SNHLY and CDR2 as FYNNEI. Trimming took 3 bases from V and 1 from J, leaving 10 bases between them. The CDR3 region has the DNA TGTGCCAGCAGTGAGGGGGGGTTGAGCAATCAGCCCCAGCATTTT. It yields the protein CASSEGGLSNQPQHF.

This chain joins TRBV9 and TRBJ1-1; D gene unclear. Germline V gene sequence: CDR1 SGDLS, CDR2 YYNGEE. Trimming shortened V by 7 bases and J by 3 bases, and 25 bases separated the two germline ends. This CDR3 is 17 amino acids long. The DNA of the CDR3 is TGTGCCAGCCGGTTGCGTGCGGGCGATGACGGCGACACTGAAGCTTTCTTT. Its translation is CASRLRAGDDGDTEAFF.

The CDR3 here is CSARTGRFF. CDR3 coding DNA: TGCAGTGCTAGGACAGGGCGGTTCTTC. The chain carries TRBV20-1 and TRBJ2-1; 7 positions match TRBD1. With V trimmed by 3 bases and J by 15 bases, 2 bases remained unmatched. The CDR3 is 9 amino acids. Germline CDR1 DFQATT, CDR2 SNEGSKA (reference sequence).

V usage is TRBV6-1 and J usage is TRBJ2-2; 8 bases are shared with TRBD2. The CDR3 spans 14 residues. From germline, CDR1 is MNHNS and CDR2 SASEGT. Germline trimming cut 7 bases from V and 6 bases from J; bases unmatched to any gene: 7. The CDR3 protein is CASISYGGAGELFF. CDR3 nucleotides: TGTGCCAGCATCTCTTACGGGGGGGCCGGGGAGCTGTTTTTT.

The chain is built from TRBV9 and TRBJ2-1; TRBD2 aligns across 8 bases. Germline V gene data show CDR1 as SGDLS and CDR2 as YYNGEE. V lost 0 bases to trimming and J lost 7 bases; unmatched junction nucleotides: 3. CDR3 length: 14 amino acids. The CDR3 coding sequence is TGTGCCAGCAGCGTAGCGGGAGGGGAAAATGAGCAGTTCTTC. Translation: CASSVAGGENEQFF.

This clone was recorded a few times. This sample includes further DNA sequences coding for the same CDR3. This chain connects TRBV6-6 to TRBJ2-5, with TRBD1 identical over 8 bases. The germline CDR1 and CDR2 sequences are MNHNY and SVGAGI (reference sequence). CDR3 size: 14 residues. V lost 2 bases, J lost 3 bases, and 2 bases stayed unmatched. The CDR3 sequence is CASSYLTGEETQYF. Written as DNA, the CDR3 is TGTGCCAGCAGTTACCTGACAGGGGAAGAGACCCAGTACTTC.

This clone was counted once. The V and J genes are TRBV7-7 and TRBJ2-2; D may be TRBD1 (6 bases). Germline V CDR1 and CDR2: SSHAT, FNYEAQ (reference sequence). The CDR3 covers 13 residues. The V gene lost 5 bases and the J gene lost 7 bases, with 11 bases spanning the gap. DNA of the CDR3: TGTGCCAGCAGCCAAGTGACAGGCGGGGAGCTGTTTTTT. Its translation is CASSQVTGGELFF.